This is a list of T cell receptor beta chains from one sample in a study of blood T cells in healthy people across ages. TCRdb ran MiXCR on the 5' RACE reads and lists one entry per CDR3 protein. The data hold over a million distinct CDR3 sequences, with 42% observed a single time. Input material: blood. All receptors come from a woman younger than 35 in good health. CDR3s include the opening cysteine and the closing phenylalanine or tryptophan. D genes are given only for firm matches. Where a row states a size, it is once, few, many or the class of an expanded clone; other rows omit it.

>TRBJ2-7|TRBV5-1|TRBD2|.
TGCGCCAGCAGCTTGTTCAGCGGGGGGTTCTCCTACGAGCAGTACTTC
CASSLFSGGFSYEQYF
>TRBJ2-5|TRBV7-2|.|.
TGTGCCAGCAGCTTAAGTACGCGGGGGCTAGGGACCCAGTACTTC
CASSLSTRGLGTQYF
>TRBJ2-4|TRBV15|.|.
TGTGCCACCAGCCTGGAGGGAACCAAAAACATTCAGTACTTC
CATSLEGTKNIQYF
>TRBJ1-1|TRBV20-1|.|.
TGCAGTGCTGGTGATGAGGGGGACATTGAAGCTTTCTTT
CSAGDEGDIEAFF
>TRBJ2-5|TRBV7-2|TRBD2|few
TGTGCCAGCACCTGGAGGGGAGGGCAGTACTTC
CASTWRGGQYF
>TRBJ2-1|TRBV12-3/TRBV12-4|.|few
TGTGCCAGCAGTTTTGGGCTTCCCTCCTACAATGAGCAGTTCTTC
CASSFGLPSYNEQFF
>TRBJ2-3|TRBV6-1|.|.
TGTGCCAGCAGTGAAAACCCCGACTCGTATCCGCAGTATTTT
CASSENPDSYPQYF
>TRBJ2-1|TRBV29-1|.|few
TGCAGCGTTGAGATGGGACACCCGGCCTGGTCCTACAATGAGCAGTTCTTC
CSVEMGHPAWSYNEQFF
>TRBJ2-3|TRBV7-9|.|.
TGTGCCAGCAGCTTTAGTCAGGGGAGAGTTGCAGATACGCAGTATTTT
CASSFSQGRVADTQYF
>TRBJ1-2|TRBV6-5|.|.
TGTGCCAGCAGTTTACTGGGGGTGGACAGCCTCTATGGCTACACCTTC
CASSLLGVDSLYGYTF
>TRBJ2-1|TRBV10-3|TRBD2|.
TGTGCCATCGCTGGGACTAGCGGGAGTTGGGACAATGAGCAGTTCTTC
CAIAGTSGSWDNEQFF
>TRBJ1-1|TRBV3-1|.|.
TGTGCCAGCAGCCCCCCTTCACGGGGAAACACTGAAGCTTTCTTT
CASSPPSRGNTEAFF
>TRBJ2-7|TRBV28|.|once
TGTGCCAGCAGTTTCGAGGTCTTCGGGGTCAGCTCCTACGAGCAGTACTTC
CASSFEVFGVSSYEQYF
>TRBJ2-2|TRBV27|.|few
TGTGCCAGCAGTTGGGGCACCGGGGAGCTGTTTTTT
CASSWGTGELFF
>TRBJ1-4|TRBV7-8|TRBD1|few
TGTGCCAGCAGCTTCGGACAGGGGGCCGTGGCTAATGAAAAACTGTTTTTT
CASSFGQGAVANEKLFF
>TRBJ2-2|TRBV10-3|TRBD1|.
TGTGCCATCAGTGAGTCCCCACAGGGGGTCACCGGGGAGCTGTTTTTT
CAISESPQGVTGELFF
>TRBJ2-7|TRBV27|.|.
TGTGCCAGCAGTTCCCTGGGGCTGGGACGGAACTCCTACGAGCAGTACTTC
CASSSLGLGRNSYEQYF
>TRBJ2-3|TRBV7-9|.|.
TGTGCCAGCAGCCGGGGGGCGCCAAGCACAGATACGCAGTATTTT
CASSRGAPSTDTQYF
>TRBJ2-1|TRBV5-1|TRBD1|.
TGCGCCAGCAGCTTGGGTGGGGACAGCCTATTCAACTCCTACAATGAGCAGTTCTTC
CASSLGGDSLFNSYNEQFF
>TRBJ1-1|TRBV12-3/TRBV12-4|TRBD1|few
TGTGCCAGCGGACAGGGTTTTAACACTGAAGCTTTCTTT
CASGQGFNTEAFF
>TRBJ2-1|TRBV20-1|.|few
TGCAGTGCTAGGGCCCACAATGAGCAGTTCTTC
CSARAHNEQFF
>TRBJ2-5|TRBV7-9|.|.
TGTGCCAGCAGCTTGTTTACCGGGATCCAAGAGACCCAGTACTTC
CASSLFTGIQETQYF
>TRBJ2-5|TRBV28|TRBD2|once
TGTGCCAGCACCGACCCCCCTCAGCGGGGGGTCAATGAGCAGTACTTC
CASTDPPQRGVNEQYF
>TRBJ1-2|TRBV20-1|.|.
TGCAGTGCTAGAGATCAGGACGGGACCTATGGCTACACCTTC
CSARDQDGTYGYTF
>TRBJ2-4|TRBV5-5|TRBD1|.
TGTGCCAGCAGCTTACAGGGGATCAAAAACATTCAGTACTTC
CASSLQGIKNIQYF
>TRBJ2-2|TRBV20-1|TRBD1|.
TGCAGTGCTAGAGACTCCGGGACAGGGGACACCGGGGAGCTGTTTTTT
CSARDSGTGDTGELFF
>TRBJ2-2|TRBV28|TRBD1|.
TGTGCCAGCAGTCAGGGACAGGGGAACACCGGGGAGCTGTTTTTT
CASSQGQGNTGELFF
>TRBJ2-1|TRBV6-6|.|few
TGTGCCAGCGGCAATAGATTTGAAGGGAATGAGCAGTTCTTC
CASGNRFEGNEQFF
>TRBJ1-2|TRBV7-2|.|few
TGTGCCAGCAGCTTAGCGCGGGGGAGTAACTATGGCTACACCTTC
CASSLARGSNYGYTF
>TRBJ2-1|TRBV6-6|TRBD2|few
TGTGCCAGCAGTTTTAGCGGGGGGACCTTAAGCGATGAGCAGTTCTTC
CASSFSGGTLSDEQFF
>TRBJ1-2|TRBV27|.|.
TGTGCCAGCAGCCGCGGGGGGGCTGGGGGCTACTATGGCTACACCTTC
CASSRGGAGGYYGYTF
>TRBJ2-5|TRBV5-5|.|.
TGTGCCAGCAGCTTCGGCCCCCTCCAAGAGACCCAGTACTTC
CASSFGPLQETQYF
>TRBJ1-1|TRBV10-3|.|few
TGTGCCATCAGTGGTTGGGAATCTGAAGCTTTCTTT
CAISGWESEAFF
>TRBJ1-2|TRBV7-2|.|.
TGTGCCAGCAGCCCGAATCTTAACTATGGCTACACCTTC
CASSPNLNYGYTF
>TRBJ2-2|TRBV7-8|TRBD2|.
TGTGCCAGCATCCTAGCGGGGCGCGGTAGCACCGGGGAGCTGTTTTTT
CASILAGRGSTGELFF
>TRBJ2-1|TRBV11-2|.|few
TGTGCCAGCAGCAAATTTCTCGGGGAGCTCTCCTACAATGAGCAGTTCTTC
CASSKFLGELSYNEQFF
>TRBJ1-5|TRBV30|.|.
TGTGCCTGGAGTAACCCAGGGGCAGGGGGCAATCAGCCCCAGCATTTT
CAWSNPGAGGNQPQHF
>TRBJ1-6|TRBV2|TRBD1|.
TGTGCCAGCATCGAGGCAGGGGGACCTAATTCACCCCTCCACTTT
CASIEAGGPNSPLHF
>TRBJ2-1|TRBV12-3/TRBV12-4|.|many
TGTGCCAGCAGTTTAGACCTGAATGAGCAGTTCTTC
CASSLDLNEQFF
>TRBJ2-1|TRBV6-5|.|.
TGTGCCAGCAGTTACTCTTTGGAGGGTGAGCAGTTCTTC
CASSYSLEGEQFF
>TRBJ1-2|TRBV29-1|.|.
TGCAGCGTTGTTTCAGGGACTAACTATGGCTACACCTTC
CSVVSGTNYGYTF
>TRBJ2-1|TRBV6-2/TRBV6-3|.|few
TGTGCCAGCAGCCCCTCGCGTCTGTACAATGAGCAGTTCTTC
CASSPSRLYNEQFF
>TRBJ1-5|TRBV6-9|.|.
TGTGCCAGCAGTCTCTGGCAGCCCCAGCATTTT
CASSLWQPQHF
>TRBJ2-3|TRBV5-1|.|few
TGCGCCAGCAGCCCAACACTTCAGCGGGCTAGCACAGATACGCAGTATTTT
CASSPTLQRASTDTQYF
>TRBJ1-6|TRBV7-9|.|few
TGTGCCAGCAGCCCCCCGCAGGGAGGTTCACCCCTCCACTTT
CASSPPQGGSPLHF
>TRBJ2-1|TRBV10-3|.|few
TGTGCCATCAGTGGCCAGACAGGCATGCAGTTCTTC
CAISGQTGMQFF
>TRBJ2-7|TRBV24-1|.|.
TGTGCCACCAGTGAAGGGGGTGCCTACGAGCAGTACTTC
CATSEGGAYEQYF
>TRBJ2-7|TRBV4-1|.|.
TGCGCCAGCAGCCAGATATATACGGACGAACCCTACGAGCAGTACTTC
CASSQIYTDEPYEQYF
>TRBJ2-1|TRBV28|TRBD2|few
TGTGCCAGCAGTCAACCTAGCGGCCCCTACAATGAGCAGTTCTTC
CASSQPSGPYNEQFF